This T cell receptor (beta chain) was documented in a study of cytomegalovirus exposure and HLA in healthy donors (dated by TCRdb to 2016 to 2017). Regarding the study in general: An earlier analysis of roughly 570 of the donors reported about 260 Gb of sequence data and some 110 million unique TCR beta sequences obtained from about 170 million T cells. Approximately 300 gigabases of sequencing data and approximately 91 million unique TCR sequences made up an early release that covered 640 HLA-typed donors. Of the roughly 400 genotyped donors, 65% to 90% fell in the genetic ancestry cluster associated with self-reported Caucasian donors. The study aimed to test whether signatures of past pathogen exposure could be identified by cataloging public T cell receptors. The study profiled the T cell repertoires of around 700 subjects by immunosequencing and related them to cytomegalovirus serostatus. Besides the first cohort of 666 subjects, a separate validation cohort made up of roughly 130 different subjects was used. The study combined high-throughput TCR immunosequencing, statistical association of individual TCRs with disease status, and machine learning to predict cytomegalovirus infection status. To study patterns of TCR occurrence, a later analysis re-analyzed previously published TCR beta repertoires from 500 to 850 donors and added high-resolution HLA genotyping. In the later analysis, no new phenotypic data were used to find candidate immune exposures; instead, reliance was placed on TCR beta sequences and their occurrence across donors. An earlier analysis of several hundred of the donors applied high-throughput TCR beta sequencing to assess whether each TCR beta V gene segment acted as functional or pseudogenic. Donor age, sex, ethnicity and CMV serostatus were compiled alongside the repertoire data. A later genetic analysis used genome-wide SNP genotypes for about 60% of the roughly 670 donors, treating that subset as a discovery cohort. Every repertoire in the discovery cohort had been generated on one and the same sequencing platform. Class I and class II HLA loci were covered by the typing at four-digit resolution. The number of donors typed differed by locus, with about 629-630 for A, B, C, DRB1 and DQB1, roughly 520 for DQA1, 600 to 610 for DPA1, and under 490 for DPB1. Four to six DR-DQ haplotypes were handled as single units for association and clustering, since linkage in the cohort was strong. Among some 410 genotyped donors of the cohort, an average of roughly 230,000 unique TCR beta nucleotide sequences was sequenced per donor, of which about 18% were non-productive.

Of note for this clone: Its antigen remains unidentified. Base qualities are not provided; no much larger clone lies one nucleotide away.

The cohort consisted of 650 to 700 healthy bone marrow donors. Cohort members were all nominally healthy when sampled, although unrecorded immune exposures were likely present. The donor was CMV seropositive and belonged to the group of 250 to 300 seropositive cohort members. A peripheral blood sample was collected from each donor, and TCR beta sequencing was performed on peripheral blood mononuclear cells. Genomic DNA extraction from the blood cell samples was performed with the Qiagen DNeasy Blood Extraction Kit. The germline V gene specifies SNHLY as CDR1 and FYNNEI as CDR2. The CDR3 runs 13 residues from the cysteine to the phenylalanine. Only the CDR3 DNA stays, 39 bases, in frame from base 1. A distance of 7 bases separates the germline ends of V and J, which lose 5 bases and 2 bases respectively. The research as a whole found: Because HLA typing was unavailable for some donors at each locus, only the typed subset was used in association tests. In an earlier analysis of some 540 of the donors, most TCR beta V segments appeared in productive rearrangements about 90% or about 30% of the time, broadly matching IMGT annotations. Because the 87-base-pair reads could not distinguish some IMGT-functional V segments, including TRBV6-2 and TRBV6-3, those segments were excluded. Cytomegalovirus status was reported to be diagnosed by the classifier with high specificity and sensitivity in both the original and validation cohorts. A total of 150 to 200 TCR beta chains were listed by the study as associated with cytomegalovirus. A cluster of highly shared sequence variants was judged likely to represent a technical artifact of the sequencing pipeline. A later analysis associated about 17,000 TCR beta sequences with specific HLA alleles at a false discovery rate of 0.05. While some public TCRs were present in many individuals, most TCR sequences turned up only very rarely across donors. In this cohort, only TCR beta chains were sequenced, and detectable features were limited by the absence of alpha or paired-chain data. A later genetic analysis associated a missense DCLRE1C variant with V-gene and J-gene trimming of TCR beta chains, and an independent cohort replicated the association. Assigning TCR associations to individual alleles was difficult when HLA alleles, especially DR and DQ, strongly co-occurred. According to a later genetic analysis, donors in an Asian-associated ancestry cluster had fewer N-insertions in productive TCRs than the approximately 610-donor mean. The authors suggested that the approach could potentially be extended to other disease states and immunological phenotypes. The earlier analysis of a few hundred of the donors excluded roughly 17 rarely observed V segments, including chromosome 9 orphons, because counts were too low. The presence/absence analyses assumed that sequencing depth was roughly uniform across donors, and that assumption may not be true. A further reported finding was that TCR beta sequences accurately predicted the HLA-A and HLA-B alleles for most subjects in the first cohort. According to a later analysis, most CMV-associated TCR beta chains appeared to be HLA-restricted, and the HLA associations seemed to be driven largely by CMV exposure. In a later analysis, HLA-associated TCR beta chains were found to be more clonally expanded and to have lower generation probabilities than equally common non-associated chains. Correlated functional status among segregating V segments might be attributable to linkage disequilibrium, but an unknown experimental factor could not be ruled out. In a later analysis, the rate of TCR association differed among HLA loci, with DRB1 alleles having the most associated TCRs and HLA-C alleles having the fewest. According to a later analysis, parvovirus B19, influenza, CMV and Epstein-Barr virus appeared linked to several top co-occurrence clusters. Immune exposure information for the cohort was limited to CMV serostatus. A few of the identified cytomegalovirus-associated TCR beta chains were confirmed in vitro to be specific for cytomegalovirus antigens.

Receptors were amplified or captured by the immunoSEQ multiplex PCR assay. A mixture of 60 forward primers for TCR Vbeta segments and 13 reverse primers for TCR Jbeta segments was used in the multiplex PCR. A multiplex PCR assay on genomic DNA amplified the CDR3 region of rearranged TCR beta genes. Amplified TCR beta libraries were sequenced as 87-base-pair reads on the Illumina HiSeq System. The paper's data handling went like this. Across the 670 or so repertoires, a later analysis counted around 80 million unique TCR beta chains, roughly 11 million of which were shared by at least two donors. A nearest-neighbor algorithm error-corrected the raw reads and collapsed the reads into unique sequences, merging closely related sequences to remove PCR and sequencing errors. V, D and J gene segments were assigned by aligning CDR3 sequences to IMGT reference sequences. For a sequence to be retained, at least a six-nucleotide match to both a V gene segment and a J gene segment was required. Rearrangements were called productive when the CDR3 lacked stop codons and stayed in frame with V and J; all others were non-productive. CDR3 was defined according to IMGT convention as the region running from the second conserved V-encoded cysteine to the conserved J-encoded phenylalanine. The earlier analysis of about 590 of the donors excluded sequences that lacked an unambiguous match to a single V gene segment. An earlier analysis of 587 of the donors classified V segments as functional when productive rearrangements were above 56.7% and as segregating when the standard deviation between donors was above 5%. A statistical classification framework was developed to diagnose cytomegalovirus status using the catalog of TCR beta chain sequences. In a later analysis, V and J genes were assigned by comparing TCR nucleotide sequences against IMGT/GENE-DB human TR gene sequences. A later analysis assigned CDR3 sequences and most-parsimonious VDJ recombination scenarios with the TCRdist pipeline. A later analysis defined each TCR beta chain by its CDR3 amino acid sequence plus V-gene family, and excluded reads lacking a unique V-gene family. As a way to deal with suspected cross-contamination and a sequencing artifact, a later analysis dropped 450 to 600 nucleotide sequences that were highly shared and had low generation probability. In a later analysis, a clonal expansion index was calculated for each public chain from normalized within-repertoire ranks of inferred template counts. Generation probabilities in a later analysis came from a VDJ recombination model fitted to out-of-frame rearrangements, and those results were checked against IGoR. In a later analysis, hypergeometric tests were used to score TCR-TCR, TCR-HLA and TCR-CMV co-occurrence, with a repertoire-size bias correction applied to TCR pairs. A later analysis estimated false discovery rates by permuting HLA or CMV assignments 20 times. A later analysis grouped co-occurring TCRs with DBSCAN, adding TCRdist sequence similarity when clustering within HLA-allele-positive subsets. Co-occurrence clustering excluded repertoires with fewer than 30,000 or more than 120,000 public chains, plus five with anomalous nucleotide sharing. TCRdb's version of the immuneACCESS table is confined to in-frame rearrangements and falls short of the full clone set. An unresolved V gene accounts for under half of the shortfall where checked; the remainder is of unknown origin. V and J calls plus clone size are reproduced from that table; the DNA served to infer D and trimming. The sample yields tens of thousands of clones; more than 75% were counted once. 6.5% to 8.5% of the sample comes from the top ten.

The clonotype originates from a man aged 18 to 35 in good health and CMV-seropositive. The sample taken for sequencing was PBMCs. The sequence joins TRBV2 to TRBJ1-3; TRBD1 is a weak D gene call, 6 bases matching. For the CDR3, the sequence is CASSRDTGNTIYF. The DNA sequence follows: TGTGCCAGCAGTAGGGACACTGGAAACACCATATATTTT.